The text below deals with one T cell receptor beta chain. Germline CDR1 is SGHRS and CDR2 is YFSETQ. The CDR3 consists of 16 residues. V dropped 9 bases and J dropped 2 bases, with 20 bases sitting between them. This record comes from a study of cytomegalovirus exposure and HLA in healthy donors. The PCR contained 60 Vbeta and 13 Jbeta primers. Here immunoSEQ multiplex PCR was the method, and the copy in TCRdb shows in-frame clones only, minus some. The sample includes about 160,000 clones, approximately 86% of them seen just once. Sequenced input: PBMCs. The rearrangement uses TRBV5-1 and TRBJ2-2, with D perhaps matching TRBD1 (7 bases). The clonotype comes from a woman aged 18-29 years in good health and CMV-seronegative. Written as DNA, the CDR3 is TGCGCCACCCGTGGTCGACAGGGACTTAACACCGGGGAGCTGTTTTTT. Amino acids: CATRGRQGLNTGELFF. The whole variable domain, remainder taken from reference TRBV5-1 and TRBJ2-2, is KAGVTQTPRYLIKTRGQQVTLSCSPISGHRSVSWYQQTPGQGLQFLFEYFSETQRNKGNFPGRFSGRQFSNSRSEMNVSTLELGDSALYLCATRGRQGLNTGELFFGEGSRLTVL.